Following are 20 T cell receptor beta chains from one sample sequenced in a study of T-cell memory formation after mild COVID-19. TCRdb reprocessed the 5' RACE reads via MiXCR and lists one record per CDR3 protein. Counted here are roughly 130,000 distinct CDR3 sequences, over 15% occurring once; the ten biggest clones make up approximately 5.2%. The material sequenced was PBMCs or a T cell subset sorted from them (not recorded which). These receptors were taken from a man aged 18 to 30 who had mild COVID-19 (a few samples of this study predate the infection). Cell type and time point are not known.

This clonotype has a handful of counts. This chain links TRBV2 with TRBJ2-3, with D unresolved. The CDR3 totals 8 residues. Trimming removed 7 bases from V and 7 bases from J, with 0 bases in between. CDR1 is SNHLY and CDR2 is FYNNEI in the germline V gene. The CDR3 here is CASNTQYF. The CDR3 DNA is TGTGCCAGCAATACGCAGTATTTT. Full variable domain (outside the CDR3, taken from reference TRBV2 and TRBJ2-3): EPEVTQTPSHQVTQMGQEVILRCVPISNHLYFYWYRQILGQKVEFLVSFYNNEISEKSEIFDDQFSVERPDGSNFTLKIRSTKLEDSAMYFCASNTQYFGPGTRLTVL.

This clonotype has just a few counts. CDR3 in amino acids: CASSPEQSVGELFF. The CDR3 region has the DNA TGTGCCAGCTCACCGGAACAGTCAGTCGGGGAGCTGTTTTTT. The V call is TRBV18, the J call TRBJ2-2; D gene uncertain. The CDR3 contains 14 residues. The V gene's germline CDR1 is KGHSH and CDR2 LQKENI. V was cut by 3 bases and J by 7 bases, with 12 bases left in between.

The rearrangement joins TRBV24-1 to TRBJ2-3; D gene uncertain. V lost 3 bases, J lost 0 bases, and 12 bases lay in between. CDR3 length equals 16 residues. Germline lookup yields CDR1 KGHDR and CDR2 SFDVKD. CDR3 bases: TGTGCCACCAGTGATACCTACCGATATAGCACAGATACGCAGTATTTT. Its protein is CATSDTYRYSTDTQYF.

This clonotype appeared many times. The V call is TRBV12-3 or TRBV12-4, the J call TRBJ2-7; 9 bases align to TRBD2. The CDR3 is made up of 14 amino acids. The V gene end was trimmed by 3 bases and the J gene end by 3 bases; junction bases not matched to a gene: 3. The CDR3 DNA is TGTGCCAGCAGTTTTTCTAGCGGGGTCTACGAGCAGTACTTC. It translates to CASSFSSGVYEQYF.

V is TRBV6-5 and J is TRBJ2-5, with TRBD1 identical over 10 bases. The CDR3 runs 15 residues. The V segment lost 6 bases and the J segment 5 bases; nucleotides outside the gene matches: 9. Germline CDR1 MNHEY, CDR2 SVGAGI. CDR3 bases: TGTGCCAGCAGAAGGGACAGGGGATTTTCGGAGACCCAGTACTTC. Protein: CASRRDRGFSETQYF.

The CDR3 sequence is CASSFQGSQETQYF. DNA for the CDR3: TGTGCCAGCAGCTTTCAGGGCAGCCAAGAGACCCAGTACTTC. This rearrangement joins TRBV7-2 to TRBJ2-5, with TRBD1 as a possible D gene (5 bases). The CDR3 contains 14 residues. Per the germline V gene, CDR1 is SGHTA and CDR2 is FQGNSA. The V and J ends lost 3 bases and 1 base respectively, with 9 bases between them. Full variable domain (remainder filled in from reference TRBV7-2 and TRBJ2-5): GAGVSQSPSNKVTEKGKDVELRCDPISGHTALYWYRQSLGQGLEFLIYFQGNSAPDKSGLPSDRFSAERTGGSVSTLTIQRTQQEDSAVYLCASSFQGSQETQYFGPGTRLLVL.

This chain joins TRBV4-3 and TRBJ2-7; D may match TRBD1 or TRBD2 (5 bases each). The CDR3 covers 13 residues. Germline lookup yields CDR1 LGHNA and CDR2 YSLEER. Deletions cut 6 bases from V and 5 bases from J, with 14 bases between. The CDR3 is CASSHAGSHEQYF. The DNA for the CDR3 is TGCGCCAGCAGTCACGCAGGGAGCCACGAGCAGTACTTC.

This chain uses TRBV2 with TRBJ2-3; D tentatively fits TRBD1 or TRBD2 (6 bases each). V was clipped by 0 bases and J by 6 bases, with 10 bases between them. CDR3 length: 14 amino acids. Germline values: CDR1 SNHLY, CDR2 FYNNEI. CDR3 sequence (DNA): TGTGCCAGCAGTGAAGCGTGGGGGGCGGATACGCAGTATTTT. It yields the protein CASSEAWGADTQYF.

The chain combines TRBV20-1 with TRBJ2-1; a weak D match, TRBD2 (7 bases). V gave up 0 bases and J gave up 9 bases, with 18 bases separating them. In germline, CDR1 is DFQATT, CDR2 SNEGSKA (reference sequence). This CDR3 region has 15 residues. CDR3 nucleotides: TGCAGTGCTAGAGATTCATGGCGGGGGCATTTTGAGCAGTTCTTC. This sequence encodes CSARDSWRGHFEQFF.

This clonotype has more than one count but fewer than ten. The chain joins TRBV5-1 to TRBJ2-3; no firm D call. The V gene's germline CDR1 is SGHRS and CDR2 YFSETQ. Between the trimmed V and J ends, which lost 4 bases and 0 bases, there was a span of 6 bases. The CDR3 extends over 13 amino acids. Here the CDR3 reads CASSQDSTDTQYF. The CDR3 DNA sequence: TGCGCCAGCAGCCAGGACAGCACAGATACGCAGTATTTT.

The V and J genes are TRBV18 and TRBJ1-1, with 8 positions matching TRBD1. The J segment lost 1 base and the V segment lost 6 bases, leaving 10 bases of the junction unmatched. The CDR3 runs 16 residues. Germline assignment: CDR1 KGHSH and CDR2 LQKENI. The CDR3 here is CASSGIQGASNTEAFF. The CDR3 DNA reads TGTGCCAGCTCGGGGATTCAGGGGGCCTCGAACACTGAAGCTTTCTTT.

The gene calls are TRBV7-2 and TRBJ2-5, with unresolved D. The CDR3 has 11 amino acids. Trimming took off 0 bases at V and 7 bases at J, with 3 bases between the two ends. Germline CDR1 is SGHTA and CDR2 is FQGNSA. CDR3 protein: CASSLAGTQYF. The CDR3 bases are TGTGCCAGCAGCTTAGCCGGGACCCAGTACTTC.

The chain couples TRBV28 to TRBJ2-7; the match to TRBD2 covers 9 bases. Germline CDR1 is MDHEN and CDR2 is SYDVKM. CDR3 length: 15 amino acids. V was clipped by 2 bases and J by 6 bases; unmatched bases: 8. The chain's CDR3 is CASSLSAAGGAEQYV. CDR3 DNA: TGTGCCAGCAGTTTAAGCGCGGCGGGGGGGGCCGAGCAGTACGTC.

The V gene is TRBV5-1, the J gene TRBJ2-1, with 10 bases fitting TRBD1. Losses at the gene ends were 0 bases for V and 7 bases for J; bases not matched to a gene: 4. This CDR3 has 15 residues. Germline CDR1 SGHRS, CDR2 YFSETQ. In DNA form, the CDR3 reads TGCGCCAGCAGCTTGGGACAGGGGGCAGGGAATGAGCAGTTCTTC. It codes for CASSLGQGAGNEQFF.

The chain carries TRBV7-3 and TRBJ2-1; tentatively, D is TRBD2 (6 bases). Germline V gene data show CDR1 as SGHTA and CDR2 as FQGTGA. The CDR3 has 14 amino acids. Trimming pared 2 bases from V and 6 bases from J, leaving 11 bases between. CDR3 sequence: CASSLFRGTNEQFF. The CDR3 nucleotides are TGTGCCAGCAGCTTATTCCGGGGGACCAATGAGCAGTTCTTC.

This clonotype showed up just a few times. The chain is built from TRBV4-1 and TRBJ1-5, with D unresolved. Trimming shortened V by 0 bases and J by 3 bases, and 12 bases separated the two germline ends. CDR1 and CDR2 (germline): MGHRA, YSYEKL. The CDR3 covers 16 residues. DNA for the CDR3: TGCGCCAGCAGCCAAGATCCCGGGTTCGACAATCAGCCCCAGCATTTT. Protein sequence: CASSQDPGFDNQPQHF.

This clonotype came up many times. This chain connects TRBV5-1 to TRBJ2-3; the match to TRBD1 covers 7 bases. The CDR3 sequence is 15 residues long. Germline V gene sequence: CDR1 SGHRS, CDR2 YFSETQ. V trimming: 3 bases; J trimming: 2 bases; junction bases outside the gene matches: 6. Here the CDR3 DNA reads TGCGCCAGCAGCTCCAGGGGGTGGGCCACAGATACGCAGTATTTT. This codes for CASSSRGWATDTQYF. Together with reference TRBV5-1 and TRBJ2-3, the CDR3 gives the full variable domain: KAGVTQTPRYLIKTRGQQVTLSCSPISGHRSVSWYQQTPGQGLQFLFEYFSETQRNKGNFPGRFSGRQFSNSRSEMNVSTLELGDSALYLCASSSRGWATDTQYFGPGTRLTVL.

This clonotype has a handful of counts. The J gene is TRBJ1-1, the V gene TRBV18, with 7 bases lining up with TRBD1. This CDR3 is built from 17 residues. Germline CDR1 is KGHSH and CDR2 is LQKENI. The J segment lost 4 bases and the V segment lost 1 base, leaving 12 bases of the junction unmatched. As DNA, the CDR3 is TGTGCCAGCTCACCACGAATAGAACAGGGGTCAAGCACTGAAGCTTTCTTT. As protein: CASSPRIEQGSSTEAFF.

The genes are TRBV10-3 and TRBJ1-1; perhaps TRBD1 as D (6 bases). V lost 7 bases to trimming and J lost 2 bases, with 17 bases between them. The CDR3 contains 15 residues. Germline V CDR1 and CDR2: ENHRY, SYGVKD. The CDR3: CAIMGGGGANTEAFF. The CDR3 DNA sequence: TGTGCCATCATGGGTGGGGGGGGCGCAAACACTGAAGCTTTCTTT.

The chain carries TRBV11-3 and TRBJ2-3; D could derive from TRBD1 or TRBD2 (5 bases each). The CDR3 has 13 residues. The germline CDR1 and CDR2 sequences are SGHNT and YENEEA. V lost 5 bases and J lost 4, with 10 bases in between. The CDR3 nucleotides are TGTGCCAGCAGCCCGGTGGGGGCAGATACGCAGTATTTT. It is translated as CASSPVGADTQYF.